The 17 T cell receptor beta chains below come from one sample, sequenced in a study of T and B cells in COVID-19 patients. Multiplex PCR with BIOMED2 TRB-A/B primer pools amplified TRB rearrangements. TCRdb fed the multiplex PCR reads into MiXCR, producing one record per CDR3 protein. The data hold some 13,000 distinct CDR3 sequences, with less than 30% observed a single time. TRB was amplified from about 260-540 ng of blood genomic DNA. What was sequenced was blood. These TCRs come from a human donor who had recovered from COVID-19.

V gene TRBV7-2 combines with J gene TRBJ2-7; TRBD2 agrees at 10 bases. The CDR3 contains 17 residues. The germline V gene encodes CDR1 SGHTA and CDR2 FQGNSA. Trimming cost V 4 bases and J 6 bases; bases outside gene matches: 15. The CDR3 DNA follows: TGTGCCAGCAGCTACACGACTAGCGGGCCAGGGGTGGGCGAGCAGTACTTC. This translates into CASSYTTSGPGVGEQYF.

This clonotype has only a few counts. This rearrangement joins TRBV7-9 to TRBJ2-3; unclear D gene. CDR3 length equals 13 residues. The germline gives CDR1 SEHNR, CDR2 FQNEAQ (reference sequence). Trimming pared 7 bases from V and 6 bases from J, leaving 14 bases between. CDR3 residues: CASMDLARDTQYF. As DNA, the CDR3 is TGTGCCAGCATGGACCTGGCCCGTGATACGCAGTATTTT.

V gene TRBV28 combines with J gene TRBJ2-3, with TRBD2 as a possible D gene (7 bases). There are 16 residues in the CDR3. V shed 6 bases and J shed 1 base, with 17 bases lying between them. Germline V gene data show CDR1 as MDHEN and CDR2 as SYDVKM. CDR3 loop: CASSPDRGGGTDTQYF. CDR3 DNA: TGTGCCAGCAGCCCCGACCGAGGGGGGGGCACAGATACGCAGTATTTT.

This chain uses TRBV20-1 with TRBJ2-3; 7 positions match TRBD2. Per the germline V gene, CDR1 is DFQATT and CDR2 is SNEGSKA (reference sequence). The CDR3 is 15 residues long. Losses at the gene ends were 6 bases for V and 0 bases for J; bases not matched to a gene: 9. The CDR3 sequence: CSAGEGRTSTDTQYF. Here the CDR3 DNA reads TGCAGTGCGGGGGAGGGGCGCACTAGCACAGATACGCAGTATTTT.

About this clonotype itself: This may stem from a read error, because a much larger clone lies one nucleotide away. V is TRBV5-4 and J is TRBJ2-1; TRBD1 might be the D (6 bases). This CDR3 has 14 amino acids. Germline V gives CDR1 SGHNT, CDR2 YYREEE (reference sequence). Trimming shortened V by 2 bases and J by 10 bases, and 16 bases separated the two germline ends. The CDR3 DNA follows: TGTGCCAGCAGCTTCGGGCAGGGGTCCTACGAGCAGTTCTTC. This encodes CASSFGQGSYEQFF.

The chain combines TRBV5-1 with TRBJ2-5; 11 positions agree with TRBD2. The CDR3 is made up of 16 amino acids. Germline V gene lookup returns CDR1 SGHRS and CDR2 YFSETQ. V gave up 4 bases and J gave up 1 base; unmatched junction bases: 6. The CDR3 reads CASSLWTSGPQETQYF. CDR3 nucleotides: TGCGCCAGCAGCCTGTGGACTAGCGGGCCCCAAGAGACCCAGTACTTC.

By proportion, this clonotype is medium-sized. The chain has TRBV6-5 and TRBJ2-3, with D possibly TRBD2 on 5 matching bases. CDR1 and CDR2 from the germline V gene are MNHEY and SVGAGI. Deletions cut 5 bases from V and 3 bases from J, with 9 bases between. The CDR3 runs to 13 residues. Here the CDR3 reads CASSRRLTDTQYF. In DNA, the CDR3 is TGTGCCAGCAGTAGGAGGTTGACAGATACGCAGTATTTT.

This clonotype appeared a few times. The J gene is TRBJ1-1, the V gene TRBV30; D gene ambiguous. The CDR3 totals 13 residues. Trimming removed 3 bases from V and 4 bases from J, with 12 bases in between. Germline CDR1 is GTSNPN and CDR2 is SVGIG (reference sequence). CDR3 amino acids: CAWSRERSTEAFF. CDR3 nucleotides: TGTGCCTGGAGCCGGGAACGTTCCACTGAAGCTTTCTTT.

Comment on this clonotype: This may stem from a read error, because a much larger clone lies one nucleotide away. The genes are TRBV18 and TRBJ1-4, with 8 positions matching TRBD1. This CDR3 has 13 residues. Germline CDR1 KGHSH, CDR2 LQKENI. The CDR3 nucleotides are TGTGCCAGCCCACCAGACAGGGGAGAAAAACTGTTTTTT. Amino acid sequence: CASPPDRGEKLFF.

This clonotype is medium-sized within its sample. This chain joins TRBV19 and TRBJ1-3; D gene unclear. Germline CDR1 reads LNHDA; CDR2 reads SQIVND (reference sequence). Trimming removed 8 bases from V and 1 base from J, with 15 bases in between. This CDR3 is built from 15 residues. The CDR3, as DNA: TGTGCCAGTGTCGTTCGGGGAGATTCTGGAAACACCATATATTTT. The encoded protein is CASVVRGDSGNTIYF.

This chain uses TRBV7-2 with TRBJ2-5; D possibly matches TRBD1 or TRBD2 (6 bases each). The CDR3 has 14 amino acids. Trimming took off 4 bases at V and 1 base at J, with 10 bases between the two ends. Germline CDR1 SGHTA, CDR2 FQGNSA. DNA for the CDR3: TGTGCCAGCAGCTCATGGGGGGCCCAAGAGACCCAGTACTTC. This codes for CASSSWGAQETQYF. Looking up the rest from reference TRBV7-2 and TRBJ2-5 gives the full variable domain: GAGVSQSPSNKVTEKGKDVELRCDPISGHTALYWYRQSLGQGLEFLIYFQGNSAPDKSGLPSDRFSAERTGGSVSTLTIQRTQQEDSAVYLCASSSWGAQETQYFGPGTRLLVL.

The table lists this clonotype with many counts. The chain couples TRBV5-4 to TRBJ1-6, with TRBD1 as a possible D gene (6 bases). V dropped 0 bases and J dropped 1 base, with 11 bases sitting between them. The CDR3 contains 17 residues. Germline-derived CDR1 and CDR2 are SGHNT and YYREEE (reference sequence). CDR3 in DNA: TGTGCCAGCAGCTTGGACCTACAGGGATCCTATAATTCACCCCTCCACTTT. This gives the protein CASSLDLQGSYNSPLHF.

Ten or more counts support this clonotype. J is TRBJ2-1 and V is TRBV5-4, with D uncertain. Trimming pared 2 bases from V and 3 bases from J, leaving 12 bases between. Germline CDR1 is SGHNT and CDR2 is YYREEE (reference sequence). CDR3 length equals 15 residues. CDR3: CASSFRTSSYNEQFF. Here the CDR3 DNA reads TGTGCCAGCAGCTTCAGGACCAGTAGCTACAATGAGCAGTTCTTC.

This clonotype was detected only once. The rearrangement joins TRBV7-2 to TRBJ2-7, with 10 positions matching TRBD2. Germline CDR1 is SGHTA and CDR2 is FQGNSA. CDR3 size: 13 residues. With V trimmed by 5 bases and J by 5 bases, 3 bases remained unmatched. CDR3: CASSPTSGNEQYF. CDR3 DNA sequence: TGTGCCAGCAGCCCCACTAGCGGGAACGAGCAGTACTTC.

This clonotype has a count of ten or more. The CDR3 loop is CSARTTSGGTDTQYF. In DNA, the CDR3 is TGCAGTGCAAGGACGACTAGCGGGGGCACAGATACGCAGTATTTT. The V gene is TRBV20-1, the J gene TRBJ2-3, with 11 bases that match TRBD2. The CDR3 is 15 amino acids. The J segment lost 1 base and the V segment lost 6 bases, leaving 6 bases of the junction unmatched. Germline V gives CDR1 DFQATT, CDR2 SNEGSKA (reference sequence).

In its sample, this clonotype was seen many times. The chain uses TRBV6-1 and TRBJ2-1; tentative D call: TRBD1 (6 bases). The V end was cut by 8 bases, the J end by 9 bases, with 14 bases between. Looked up from germline, CDR1 is MNHNS and CDR2 is SASEGT. The CDR3 spans 12 residues. CDR3 DNA: TGTGCCAGCTACAGGGTTGTGAGTGAGCAGTTCTTC. Its translation is CASYRVVSEQFF.

This clonotype has only a few counts. The chain is built from TRBV5-1 and TRBJ2-2; D uncertain. The CDR3 is made up of 14 amino acids. V was clipped by 0 bases and J by 0 bases, with 3 bases between them. Looked up from germline, CDR1 is SGHRS and CDR2 is YFSETQ. The CDR3 here is CASSLAPNTGELFF. CDR3 bases: TGCGCCAGCAGCTTGGCTCCGAACACCGGGGAGCTGTTTTTT. Filled out from reference TRBV5-1 and TRBJ2-2, the complete variable domain reads KAGVTQTPRYLIKTRGQQVTLSCSPISGHRSVSWYQQTPGQGLQFLFEYFSETQRNKGNFPGRFSGRQFSNSRSEMNVSTLELGDSALYLCASSLAPNTGELFFGEGSRLTVL.